The rows below give T cell receptor beta chains drawn from one sample of a study of shared clonotypes between healthy human individuals. Method: immunoSEQ multiplex PCR; TCRdb's copy keeps in-frame clones and lacks some. The table shows millions of clones, with approximately 94% occurring only once. Input material: naive CD8+ T cells from PBMCs. Receptors were obtained from a man younger than 35 in good health. Some clones in this sample may be carry-over from other donors' samples. Both conserved end residues are part of each CDR3. A D gene is named only where the DNA matches it firmly. Clone size is given for some rows only: seen once, a few or many times, or a class if the clone is expanded.

d_call: TRBD1; j_call: TRBJ1-1; clone_size: .; v_call: TRBV11-2; cdr3_nt: TGTGCCAGCAGCCCTAGGACAGGCCGAGACACTGAAGCTTTCTTT; cdr3_aa: CASSPRTGRDTEAFF
d_call: TRBD1; j_call: TRBJ2-7; clone_size: .; v_call: TRBV7-9; cdr3_nt: TGTGCCAGCAGCTTACCCGAGGGGGCTCCCGACGAGCAGTACTTC; cdr3_aa: CASSLPEGAPDEQYF
d_call: TRBD1; j_call: TRBJ1-2; clone_size: .; v_call: TRBV5-4; cdr3_nt: TGTGCCAGCAGCTTGGGGTTGGAGGGGGCTTATGGCTACACCTTC; cdr3_aa: CASSLGLEGAYGYTF
d_call: TRBD2; j_call: TRBJ2-7; clone_size: once; v_call: TRBV11-2; cdr3_nt: TGTGCCAGCAGCTTAGCGTCTAGCGGGAACTACGAGCAGTACTTC; cdr3_aa: CASSLASSGNYEQYF
d_call: TRBD1; j_call: TRBJ1-1; clone_size: .; v_call: TRBV19; cdr3_nt: TGTGCCAGTAACCCATTCCTCGGGACAGGGGGCAATACTGAAGCTTTCTTT; cdr3_aa: CASNPFLGTGGNTEAFF
d_call: TRBD2; j_call: TRBJ2-1; clone_size: .; v_call: TRBV11-2; cdr3_nt: TGTGCCAGCAGCTTAGGACTAGCGGGTTACAATGAGCAGTTCTTC; cdr3_aa: CASSLGLAGYNEQFF
d_call: TRBD1; j_call: TRBJ2-1; clone_size: .; v_call: TRBV19; cdr3_nt: TGTGCCAGTACCTGGGACAGGGGGTCCTACAATGAGCAGTTCTTC; cdr3_aa: CASTWDRGSYNEQFF
d_call: TRBD2; j_call: TRBJ2-7; clone_size: .; v_call: TRBV4-2; cdr3_nt: TGTGCCAGCAGCCCTACCGGGGGACTAGCCCCCCACGAGCAGTACTTC; cdr3_aa: CASSPTGGLAPHEQYF
d_call: TRBD1; j_call: TRBJ2-2; clone_size: .; v_call: TRBV19; cdr3_nt: TGTGCCAGTAGTATACCGGGACAGTGGAACACCGGGGAGCTGTTTTTT; cdr3_aa: CASSIPGQWNTGELFF
d_call: .; j_call: TRBJ2-1; clone_size: .; v_call: TRBV7-3; cdr3_nt: TGTGCCAGCAGCTTAACTGCAGGGTTTAATGAGCAGTTCTTC; cdr3_aa: CASSLTAGFNEQFF
d_call: .; j_call: TRBJ2-1; clone_size: .; v_call: TRBV14; cdr3_nt: TGTGCCAGCAGCCAACTTGTTTACAGGGATCTGAACAATGAGCAGTTCTTC; cdr3_aa: CASSQLVYRDLNNEQFF
d_call: .; j_call: TRBJ2-5; clone_size: .; v_call: TRBV9; cdr3_nt: TGTGCCAGCAGCGTAGCTATTAGCGCGGAAGAGACCCAGTACTTC; cdr3_aa: CASSVAISAEETQYF
d_call: .; j_call: TRBJ1-1; clone_size: few; v_call: TRBV19; cdr3_nt: TGTGCCAGGAGGACGGCTTCGGCACTCCCCGGGGCTTTCTTT; cdr3_aa: CARRTASALPGAFF
d_call: TRBD2; j_call: TRBJ2-2; clone_size: .; v_call: TRBV4-1; cdr3_nt: TGCGCCAGCAGCCCAACACCGAGCGGGAGCCTGGTCACCGGGGAGCTGTTTTTT; cdr3_aa: CASSPTPSGSLVTGELFF
d_call: .; j_call: TRBJ1-2; clone_size: .; v_call: TRBV7-8; cdr3_nt: TGTGCCAGCAGCTACCTAGCGGTTGGGGGTTTCTATGGCTACACCTTC; cdr3_aa: CASSYLAVGGFYGYTF
d_call: TRBD1; j_call: TRBJ1-1; clone_size: .; v_call: TRBV7-9; cdr3_nt: TGTGCCAGCAGCCCCCAGAAGGGACAGGGGGTTTTTGAGGATACTGAAGCTTTCTTT; cdr3_aa: CASSPQKGQGVFEDTEAFF
d_call: .; j_call: TRBJ2-7; clone_size: .; v_call: TRBV4-3; cdr3_nt: TGCGCCAGCAGCCAAGAGAGGGACGGGACCTACGAGCAGTACTTC; cdr3_aa: CASSQERDGTYEQYF
d_call: .; j_call: TRBJ2-7; clone_size: .; v_call: TRBV19; cdr3_nt: TGTGCCAGTAGTATACTCAGCGGAGCTCCCTCCTACGAGCAGTACTTC; cdr3_aa: CASSILSGAPSYEQYF
d_call: .; j_call: TRBJ2-7; clone_size: .; v_call: TRBV7-6; cdr3_nt: TGTGCCAGCAGCCCCGGGTTCTACGAGCAGTACTTC; cdr3_aa: CASSPGFYEQYF
d_call: .; j_call: TRBJ1-1; clone_size: .; v_call: TRBV28; cdr3_nt: TGTGCCAGCAGCCCCTTACGACGGGCGAACACTGAAGCTTTCTTT; cdr3_aa: CASSPLRRANTEAFF
d_call: .; j_call: TRBJ2-7; clone_size: .; v_call: TRBV28; cdr3_nt: TGTGCCAGCTCTAGCCCCTACGAGCAGTACTTC; cdr3_aa: CASSSPYEQYF
d_call: .; j_call: TRBJ2-3; clone_size: .; v_call: TRBV2; cdr3_nt: TGTGCCAGCAGTGGAGTCCGTGGGGTGGGAGTCTTATTCTCAGATACGCAGTATTTT; cdr3_aa: CASSGVRGVGVLFSDTQYF
d_call: .; j_call: TRBJ2-5; clone_size: .; v_call: TRBV9; cdr3_nt: TGTGCCAGCAGCGTAGGAGGGGCACCACGGTACCAAGAGACCCAGTACTTC; cdr3_aa: CASSVGGAPRYQETQYF
d_call: TRBD1; j_call: TRBJ1-1; clone_size: .; v_call: TRBV5-1; cdr3_nt: TGCGCCAGCAGCTTGGGCGCGACAGGGACTGAAGCTTTCTTT; cdr3_aa: CASSLGATGTEAFF
d_call: .; j_call: TRBJ2-2; clone_size: .; v_call: TRBV5-1; cdr3_nt: TGCGCCAGCAGGGGCCCGGTGGTAGCGGCGACCGGGGAGCTGTTTTTT; cdr3_aa: CASRGPVVAATGELFF
d_call: .; j_call: TRBJ2-5; clone_size: .; v_call: TRBV5-4; cdr3_nt: TGTGCCAGCAGCGAGCGAGGTCCCCAAGAGACCCAGTACTTC; cdr3_aa: CASSERGPQETQYF
d_call: .; j_call: TRBJ1-1; clone_size: .; v_call: TRBV27; cdr3_nt: TGTGCCAGCAGTTCACGGGGGGTGAACACTGAAGCTTTCTTT; cdr3_aa: CASSSRGVNTEAFF
d_call: .; j_call: TRBJ2-7; clone_size: .; v_call: TRBV5-4; cdr3_nt: TGTGCCAGCAGCTTGGCAGGCTCCTACGAGCAGTACTTC; cdr3_aa: CASSLAGSYEQYF
d_call: .; j_call: TRBJ1-5; clone_size: .; v_call: TRBV21-1; cdr3_nt: TGTGCCAGCAGCAAAGGGGTATTAACCAATAGCAATCAGCCCCAGCATTTT; cdr3_aa: CASSKGVLTNSNQPQHF
d_call: TRBD1; j_call: TRBJ2-1; clone_size: .; v_call: TRBV9; cdr3_nt: TGTGCCAGCAGCGTTCCCGGGACAGGGGTGTTCTTC; cdr3_aa: CASSVPGTGVFF
d_call: TRBD1; j_call: TRBJ2-7; clone_size: .; v_call: TRBV7-9; cdr3_nt: TGTGCCAGCAGCTTAGGACGTAGACAGGGCGGCGACGAGCAGTACTTC; cdr3_aa: CASSLGRRQGGDEQYF
d_call: TRBD2; j_call: TRBJ2-1; clone_size: .; v_call: TRBV7-9; cdr3_nt: TGTGCCAGCAGCCAGGACCCCGGCGGGAGATTCTACAATGAGCAGTTCTTC; cdr3_aa: CASSQDPGGRFYNEQFF
d_call: .; j_call: TRBJ1-3; clone_size: .; v_call: TRBV25-1; cdr3_nt: TGTGCCAGCACCCAAGGTTTCCTCAACACCATATATTTT; cdr3_aa: CASTQGFLNTIYF
d_call: .; j_call: TRBJ1-1; clone_size: .; v_call: TRBV4-1; cdr3_nt: TGCGCCAGCAGCCAAGCAGCGGGCCGCACTGAAGCTTTCTTT; cdr3_aa: CASSQAAGRTEAFF
d_call: .; j_call: TRBJ2-1; clone_size: .; v_call: TRBV9; cdr3_nt: TGTGCCAGCAGCGTAGTCGCGGCTTCCTACAATGAGCAGTTCTTC; cdr3_aa: CASSVVAASYNEQFF
d_call: TRBD2; j_call: TRBJ2-1; clone_size: .; v_call: TRBV10-3; cdr3_nt: TGTGCCATCAGGGGGACTAGCGTTGACAATGAGCAGTTCTTC; cdr3_aa: CAIRGTSVDNEQFF
d_call: .; j_call: TRBJ2-3; clone_size: .; v_call: TRBV27; cdr3_nt: TGTGCCAGCAGTTTTTTTTCCTGGGATACGCAGTATTTT; cdr3_aa: CASSFFSWDTQYF
d_call: .; j_call: TRBJ1-4; clone_size: .; v_call: TRBV4-3; cdr3_nt: TGCGCCAGCAGCCAAGACGGGAGAACAGGGAATGAAAAACTGTTTTTT; cdr3_aa: CASSQDGRTGNEKLFF
d_call: .; j_call: TRBJ2-1; clone_size: .; v_call: TRBV14; cdr3_nt: TGTGCCAGCAGCCCCCTAACGAGTTTAAAGGGTGAGCAGTTCTTC; cdr3_aa: CASSPLTSLKGEQFF